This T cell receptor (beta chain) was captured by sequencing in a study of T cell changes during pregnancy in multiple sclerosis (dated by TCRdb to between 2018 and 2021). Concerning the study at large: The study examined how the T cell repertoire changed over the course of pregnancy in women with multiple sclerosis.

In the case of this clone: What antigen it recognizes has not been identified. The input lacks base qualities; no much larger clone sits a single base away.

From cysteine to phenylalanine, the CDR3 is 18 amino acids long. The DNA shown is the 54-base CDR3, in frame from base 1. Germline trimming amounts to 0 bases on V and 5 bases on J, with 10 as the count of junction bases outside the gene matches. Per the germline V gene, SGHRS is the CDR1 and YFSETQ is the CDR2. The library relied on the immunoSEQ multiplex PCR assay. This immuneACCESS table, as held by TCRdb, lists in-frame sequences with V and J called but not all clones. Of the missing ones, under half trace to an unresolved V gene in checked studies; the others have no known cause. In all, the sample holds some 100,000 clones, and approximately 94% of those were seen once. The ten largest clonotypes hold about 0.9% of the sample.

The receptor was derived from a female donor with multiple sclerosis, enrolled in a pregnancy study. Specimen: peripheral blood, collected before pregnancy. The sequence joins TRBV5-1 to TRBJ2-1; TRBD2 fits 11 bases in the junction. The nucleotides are TGCGCCAGCAGCTTGGGTCTAGCGGGAGGATTCGGGGACAATGAGCAGTTCTTC. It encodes CASSLGLAGGFGDNEQFF.